These 30 T cell receptor beta chains originate from one sample sequenced in a study of T cells after yellow fever vaccination (dated by TCRdb to about 2019). The treatment or condition label, as the study defines it: live attenuated yellow fever vaccine strain. Libraries came from 5' RACE. The reads were generated on an Illumina NovaSeq 6000. The public reads were reprocessed in TCRdb via fastp at Q25 and MiXCR, keeping in-frame beta chains. Records with the same CDR3 protein are collapsed into one entry carrying the most frequent genes and DNA. The sample includes 340,000 or so distinct CDR3 sequences, with approximately 13% observed a single time. Together, the top ten hold 2.5% to 4% of the sample. The source material was CD4+ T cells sorted from PBMCs, sampled 15 days after the yellow fever booster vaccination. Source of these receptors: a man in his late teens or twenties who received the YFV17D yellow fever vaccine.

The CDR3 loop is CSVSKQAGETQYF. The CDR3 region has the DNA TGCAGCGTTTCGAAACAGGCTGGAGAGACCCAGTACTTC. The chain joins TRBV29-1 to TRBJ2-5; TRBD1 is a possible D gene (5 bases). Germline assignment: CDR1 SQVTM and CDR2 ANQGSEA. The CDR3 spans 13 residues. Trimming took off 5 bases at V and 4 bases at J, with 14 bases between the two ends. Combining the CDR3 with reference TRBV29-1 and TRBJ2-5 gives the whole variable domain SAVISQKPSRDICQRGTSLTIQCQVDSQVTMMFWYRQQPGQSLTLIATANQGSEATYESGFVIDKFPISRPNLTFSTLTVSNMSPEDSSIYLCSVSKQAGETQYFGPGTRLLVL.

This clonotype was counted between two and nine times. The V and J genes are TRBV28 and TRBJ2-5, with 8 bases aligning to TRBD2. Germline lookup yields CDR1 MDHEN and CDR2 SYDVKM. Germline trimming cut 5 bases from V and 1 base from J; bases unmatched to any gene: 12. This CDR3 has 17 residues. The chain's CDR3 is CASSLRLMRGVQETQYF. The CDR3, as DNA: TGTGCCAGCAGTCTTAGATTGATGCGGGGGGTCCAAGAGACCCAGTACTTC. The variable domain in full, completed from reference TRBV28 and TRBJ2-5, reads DVKVTQSSRYLVKRTGEKVFLECVQDMDHENMFWYRQDPGLGLRLIYFSYDVKMKEKGDIPEGYSVSREKKERFSLILESASTNQTSMYLCASSLRLMRGVQETQYFGPGTRLLVL.

V and J are TRBV5-1 and TRBJ1-5; D is ambiguous. Germline V gene sequence: CDR1 SGHRS, CDR2 YFSETQ. The CDR3 has 15 residues. Deletions cut 1 base from V and 0 bases from J, with 8 bases between. The CDR3 coding sequence is TGCGCCAGCAGCTTGTCCCCAGCTAGCAATCAGCCCCAGCATTTT. Its translation: CASSLSPASNQPQHF.

This clonotype was seen more than once but under ten times. The CDR3 DNA reads TGCAGCGTTGAAAAGGACAGGGCGGGAGATACGCAGTATTTT. It encodes CSVEKDRAGDTQYF. This sequence joins TRBV29-1 and TRBJ2-3; TRBD1 matches 8 bases. Germline assignment: CDR1 SQVTM and CDR2 ANQGSEA. This CDR3 is built from 14 residues. V shed 2 bases and J 5 bases; nucleotides not matched to a gene: 6.

The chain couples TRBV20-1 to TRBJ1-2; TRBD1 matches at 8 bases. V shed 1 base, J shed 4 bases, and the junction held 5 bases outside the gene matches. Germline V CDR1 and CDR2: DFQATT, SNEGSKA (reference sequence). The CDR3 sequence is 14 residues long. CDR3 bases: TGCAGTGCTAGAGCCCTACAGGGGGGCTATGGCTACACCTTC. It translates to CSARALQGGYGYTF.

In this sample, this clonotype turned up once. The chain uses TRBV6-5 and TRBJ2-1; 9 nucleotides align to TRBD2. Per germline, CDR1 MNHEY and CDR2 SVGAGI. The CDR3 is 13 amino acids. V lost 9 bases, J lost 2 bases, and 2 bases stayed unmatched. This CDR3 reads CASAGGPYNEQFF. As DNA, the CDR3 is TGTGCCAGTGCGGGGGGGCCCTACAATGAGCAGTTCTTC.

This clonotype was seen a handful of times. The chain carries TRBV7-2 and TRBJ1-2; TRBD1 agrees at 8 bases. Trimming cost V 4 bases and J 9 bases; bases outside gene matches: 13. Germline CDR1 SGHTA, CDR2 FQGNSA. CDR3 length: 15 residues. The CDR3 DNA reads TGTGCCAGCAGCTACCCGGACAGGGCGGTTAGTAGCTACACCTTC. Its translation: CASSYPDRAVSSYTF.

CDR3 coding DNA: TGTGCCAGCAGTGCGGAAGAGAACACTGAAGCTTTCTTT. This translates into CASSAEENTEAFF. The chain carries TRBV7-9 and TRBJ1-1; no clear D gene. Germline V gene data show CDR1 as SEHNR and CDR2 as FQNEAQ (reference sequence). Trimming took off 6 bases at V and 1 base at J, with 9 bases between the two ends. The CDR3 is 13 amino acids.

Only a few counts were recorded for this clonotype. The chain combines TRBV20-1 with TRBJ2-3, with TRBD2 matching over 7 bases. The CDR3 consists of 14 residues. Trimming cost V 5 bases and J 0 bases; bases outside gene matches: 5. The germline gives CDR1 DFQATT, CDR2 SNEGSKA (reference sequence). The CDR3 loop reads CSAPLAASTDTQYF. As DNA, the CDR3 is TGCAGTGCTCCTCTAGCGGCTAGCACAGATACGCAGTATTTT.

This chain links TRBV6-4 with TRBJ2-2; unclear D gene. The CDR3 consists of 14 residues. V was shortened by 4 bases and J by 5 bases, with 11 bases between the two germline ends. Germline V gene data show CDR1 as MRHNA and CDR2 as SNTAGT. CDR3 bases: TGTGCCAGCAGTGTTGAAGTAGGGACCGGGGAGCTGTTTTTT. Amino acid sequence: CASSVEVGTGELFF.

This clonotype was counted only a few times. The chain is built from TRBV28 and TRBJ2-2; no firm D call. The CDR3 has 13 residues. The V gene lost 8 bases and the J gene lost 0 bases, with 7 bases spanning the gap. Germline loops: CDR1 MDHEN, CDR2 SYDVKM. DNA for the CDR3: TGTGCCAGCGGGTCTTCGAACACCGGGGAGCTGTTTTTT. This translates into CASGSSNTGELFF.

This clonotype was observed a few times. The chain links TRBV24-1 to TRBJ1-6, with 8 bases matching TRBD1. Per germline, CDR1 KGHDR and CDR2 SFDVKD. This CDR3 contains 14 residues. Losses at the gene ends were 7 bases for V and 8 bases for J; bases not matched to a gene: 6. This chain's CDR3 is CATSSGTGYSPLHF. In DNA, the CDR3 is TGTGCCACCAGCTCCGGGACAGGTTATTCACCCCTCCACTTT.

The gene calls are TRBV4-2 and TRBJ2-7, with 9 bases matching TRBD2. The germline gives CDR1 LGHNA, CDR2 YNFKEQ. V shed 0 bases and J 3 bases; nucleotides not matched to a gene: 3. This CDR3 contains 15 residues. The CDR3 region has the DNA TGTGCCAGCAGCCAAGATGGGACTAGCCTCTACGAGCAGTACTTC. Protein product: CASSQDGTSLYEQYF.

This clonotype has only a few counts. The rearrangement joins TRBV5-1 to TRBJ1-2; D gene ambiguous. The CDR3 is made up of 15 amino acids. Trimming removed 4 bases at V and 3 bases at J, with 16 bases between. Germline V gene lookup returns CDR1 SGHRS and CDR2 YFSETQ. The CDR3 here is CASSPYKVFDYGYTF. CDR3 nucleotide sequence: TGCGCCAGCAGCCCCTACAAGGTATTCGACTATGGCTACACCTTC.

This clonotype was seen repeatedly, ten times or more. The chain combines TRBV7-2 with TRBJ1-6; a possible D gene is TRBD1 (6 bases). CDR3 length equals 17 residues. V gave up 5 bases and J gave up 1 base, with 15 bases separating them. CDR1 and CDR2 from the germline V gene are SGHTA and FQGNSA. CDR3 DNA: TGTGCCAGCAGCCTCTCCAAGGGGGAATCCTATAATTCACCCCTCCACTTT. Encoded protein: CASSLSKGESYNSPLHF. Based on the CDR3 plus reference TRBV7-2 and TRBJ1-6, the full variable domain is GAGVSQSPSNKVTEKGKDVELRCDPISGHTALYWYRQSLGQGLEFLIYFQGNSAPDKSGLPSDRFSAERTGGSVSTLTIQRTQQEDSAVYLCASSLSKGESYNSPLHFGNGTRLTVT.

This clonotype came up many times. This sequence joins TRBV4-2 and TRBJ2-1; D gene unclear. The ends were cut back, 4 bases at V and 9 bases at J, with 13 bases in the middle. Germline assignment: CDR1 LGHNA and CDR2 YNFKEQ. This CDR3 region has 13 residues. The CDR3 DNA reads TGTGCCAGCAGCCGTCCTAGGATTGCTGAGCAGTTCTTC. It is translated as CASSRPRIAEQFF.

The chain carries TRBV20-1 and TRBJ1-4, with TRBD1 as a possible D gene (5 bases). Germline CDR1 is DFQATT and CDR2 is SNEGSKA (reference sequence). The CDR3 has 12 residues. Trimming took off 3 bases at V and 12 bases at J, with 14 bases between the two ends. CDR3 DNA sequence: TGCAGTGCTAGTCAGAACCTGGGGGAACTGTTTTTT. Translation gives CSASQNLGELFF.

V gene TRBV7-8 combines with J gene TRBJ2-1, with TRBD2 matching 9 bases. The trim removed 1 base at V and 10 bases at J, leaving 5 bases unmatched. Germline V CDR1 and CDR2: SGHVS, FQNEAQ. CDR3 length equals 14 residues. The CDR3 nucleotides are TGTGCCAGCAGCTTAGTTGTTCTAGCGGGGGAGCAGTTCTTC. Translation gives CASSLVVLAGEQFF.

This rearrangement joins TRBV9 to TRBJ2-5; 7 bases agree with TRBD2. This CDR3 is built from 14 residues. Per germline, CDR1 SGDLS and CDR2 YYNGEE. Losses at the gene ends were 0 bases for V and 5 bases for J; bases not matched to a gene: 4. CDR3: CASSVAGGGETQYF. In nucleotides, the CDR3 is TGTGCCAGCAGCGTAGCGGGCGGGGGTGAGACCCAGTACTTC.

This clonotype showed up just a few times. The V and J genes are TRBV25-1 and TRBJ1-3; D gene uncertain. Deletions cut 3 bases from V and 1 base from J, with 7 bases between. The CDR3 sequence is 14 residues long. CDR1 MGHDK and CDR2 SYGVNS come from the germline V gene. The CDR3 spells CASSDTRSGNTIYF. The CDR3 nucleotides are TGTGCCAGCAGTGACACTAGATCTGGAAACACCATATATTTT.

The chain combines TRBV5-6 with TRBJ2-5, with D perhaps TRBD1 (6 bases). V shed 6 bases and J shed 3 bases, with 15 bases lying between them. The germline gives CDR1 SGHDT, CDR2 YYEEEE. The CDR3 contains 14 residues. CDR3 sequence reads: CASILRGGEETQYF. As DNA, the CDR3 is TGTGCCAGCATCTTAAGAGGGGGTGAAGAGACCCAGTACTTC.

The rearrangement uses TRBV27 and TRBJ1-6; D gene ambiguous. Germline V gives CDR1 MNHEY, CDR2 SMNVEV (reference sequence). V lost 6 bases and J 4 bases, leaving 10 bases between the germline ends. The CDR3 is 14 residues long. The CDR3, as DNA: TGTGCCAGCAGAGGCAGAGGTTATAATTCACCCCTCCACTTT. It yields the protein CASRGRGYNSPLHF.

This clonotype was counted a few times. This chain links TRBV3-1 with TRBJ2-4; perhaps D is TRBD1 or TRBD2 (5 bases each). The CDR3 consists of 15 residues. V was cut by 1 base and J by 3 bases, with 10 bases left in between. The V gene's germline CDR1 is LGHDT and CDR2 YNNKEL (reference sequence). This chain's CDR3 is CASSQAVGVKNIQYF. The CDR3 DNA reads TGTGCCAGCAGCCAAGCAGTGGGGGTCAAAAACATTCAGTACTTC.

The chain carries TRBV6-6 and TRBJ2-7; D might be TRBD1 (6 bases). CDR3 length: 15 amino acids. Trimming took 5 bases from V and 2 from J, leaving 16 bases between them. The germline gives CDR1 MNHNY, CDR2 SVGAGI (reference sequence). CDR3 DNA sequence: TGTGCCAGCAGTCTCGGGACACTGATTACCTACGAGCAGTACTTC. Translation: CASSLGTLITYEQYF.

This clonotype was picked up a small number of times. The chain is built from TRBV5-4 and TRBJ2-2; the D is unclear. Deletions cut 4 bases from V and 0 bases from J, with 7 bases between. The CDR3 extends over 14 amino acids. Germline V CDR1 and CDR2: SGHNT, YYREEE (reference sequence). CDR3 DNA: TGTGCCAGCAGCCCGCGCACGAACACCGGGGAGCTGTTTTTT. Translated: CASSPRTNTGELFF.

This clonotype was seen more than once but under ten times. The chain is built from TRBV7-9 and TRBJ1-6; the D is unclear. This CDR3 comprises 14 residues. V was cut by 0 bases and J by 8 bases, with 8 bases left in between. CDR1 SEHNR and CDR2 FQNEAQ come from the germline V gene (reference sequence). CDR3 sequence: CASSLASADSPLHF. In nucleotides, the CDR3 is TGTGCCAGCAGCTTAGCATCCGCGGATTCACCCCTCCACTTT.

The chain recombines TRBV27 with TRBJ1-1, with 7 bases matching TRBD1. From germline, CDR1 is MNHEY and CDR2 SMNVEV (reference sequence). V shed 5 bases, J shed 4 bases, and the junction held 10 bases outside the gene matches. The CDR3 is 15 residues long. The CDR3 DNA reads as TGTGCCAGCAGTCGTTACAGGGCAGGGGGCACTGAAGCTTTCTTT. Its translation: CASSRYRAGGTEAFF.

This clonotype was seen only a few times. The chain couples TRBV20-1 to TRBJ2-1; 9 bases fit TRBD1. The germline V gene has CDR1 DFQATT and CDR2 SNEGSKA (reference sequence). V gave up 6 bases and J gave up 3 bases; unmatched junction bases: 6. CDR3 length: 14 amino acids. Here the CDR3 DNA reads TGCAGTGCCGCCACGGGACAGGGCTACAATGAGCAGTTCTTC. Amino acids: CSAATGQGYNEQFF.

This sequence joins TRBV5-1 and TRBJ2-3; 10 nucleotides align to TRBD2. With 5 bases clipped from V and 3 bases from J, the junction kept 12 bases outside the gene matches. Germline V gives CDR1 SGHRS, CDR2 YFSETQ. This CDR3 has 17 amino acids. The CDR3 loop is CASRSGGAVLLTDTQYF. The DNA of the CDR3 is TGCGCCAGCAGAAGCGGGGGGGCCGTTTTATTGACAGATACGCAGTATTTT.

The chain is built from TRBV18 and TRBJ1-4; D gene uncertain. Germline V lookup: CDR1 KGHSH, CDR2 LQKENI. The CDR3 is made up of 15 amino acids. V lost 2 bases, J lost 7 bases, and 14 bases lay in between. CDR3 region: CASSPGEGTIEKLFF. As DNA, the CDR3 is TGTGCCAGCTCACCAGGCGAAGGAACGATTGAAAAACTGTTTTTT.